This TCR beta chain was recovered during a study of T cell responses to AZD1222 COVID-19 vaccine. CDR1 is KGHSH and CDR2 is LQKENI in the germline V gene. J lost 7 bases, V lost 3 bases, and 3 bases had no gene match. The CDR3 has 15 amino acids. Profiling relied on immunoSEQ multiplex PCR, and the TCRdb table lists in-frame clones only, not all of them. The table has 95,000 to 100,000 clones, about nine tenths seen once. The sequence derives from an adult in good health. The specimen comprised peripheral blood, sampled on day 0 of AZD1222 vaccination. The J gene is TRBJ1-4, the V gene TRBV18, with TRBD1 matching over 12 bases. The CDR3 DNA reads TGTGCCAGCTCACCGGGGGACAGGGGGCCTGAAAAACTGTTTTTT. Protein product: CASSPGDRGPEKLFF.